This TCR beta chain was observed in a study of Ad26.COV2.S vaccination and SARS-CoV-2 variants. Study-wide background: A participant enrolled in the COV1001 Ad26.COV2.S trial arm provided the sample. The study gave Ad26.COV2.S intramuscularly, once or twice 56 days apart.

Sample treatment: about 20 received Ad26.COV2.S at low or high dose, single or two shots; about 5 received placebo; per-sample allocation not given. Samples came from day 63 after the first vaccine or placebo injection. The CDR3 length is 14 residues. V lost 7 bases and J 2 bases, leaving 13 bases between the germline ends. Germline assignment: CDR1 KGHDR and CDR2 SFDVKD. TCRdb's copy holds only in-frame clones and misses some; the assay was immunoSEQ multiplex PCR. The repertoire has about 260,000 clones, roughly 85% of them found once; the top ten carry less than 3.5%. Study-wide results and limits: Recipients given vaccine exceeded placebo recipients in spike-specific TCR breadth.

With respect to this clone: The antigen remains undetermined.

The rearrangement joins TRBV24-1 to TRBJ2-5; D is possibly TRBD1 or TRBD2 (6 bases each). The material was peripheral blood, obtained in a trial of Ad26.COV2.S vaccine versus placebo. This TCR was recovered from a person between 18 and 65 years old who received the Ad26.COV2.S COVID-19 vaccine or a placebo. The CDR3 DNA follows: TGTGCCACCAGCGAACAGGGAGGTCAAGAGACCCAGTACTTC. It codes for CATSEQGGQETQYF.